What follows is one TCR beta chain and its context. Its antigen has not been determined. Base qualities are not recorded, but no much larger clone differs from it by a single base. The data are from a study of OX40 agonist ivuxolimab in advanced cancers. A note on the overall study: The costimulatory receptor OX40 (CD134) was targeted by ivuxolimab, a fully human IgG2 agonistic monoclonal antibody. Intravenous ivuxolimab was administered to patients every 2 weeks at six dose levels: 0.01, 0.1, 0.3, 1.5, 3 and 10 mg/kg. Partial responses occurred in three dose-escalation patients: two with cutaneous melanoma and one with hepatocellular carcinoma. Among the approximately 50 dose-escalation patients, approximately 20 had hepatocellular carcinoma, roughly 15 melanoma, 9 renal cell carcinoma and 9 head and neck cancer. The paper covers the monotherapy dose-escalation part of the phase I ivuxolimab trial, which included N of about 50 patients. The point of sequencing TCRbeta in the periphery was to test whether ivuxolimab changed TCR sequence diversity and drove clonal T-cell expansion. Prior anti-PD-1, anti-PD-L1 or anti-CTLA-4 therapy was permitted, and 30% to 50% of dose-escalation patients had received checkpoint inhibitors. In the dose-escalation cohort, approximately 83% of patients were male, and the mean age was around 65 years with a range of roughly 20 to 79.

Beyond this particular receptor, the publication reports: Low levels of normalized T-cell clonal expansion were also seen in some patients who did not respond. Clonal expansion of both CD4+ and CD8+ blood T cells was observed from baseline to week 6 at doses 0.1 to 3.0 mg/kg. After ivuxolimab, more expanded clones were found on average in CD8+ T cells than in CD4+ T cells. In the 0.1-3.0 mg/kg groups, partial responders were among the patients with the lowest normalized peripheral clonal expansion, particularly in CD8+ T cells. Antigen specificity was not determined for the clonally expanded peripheral T cells.

Genomic DNA was isolated from the sorted cells so that the TCRbeta CDR3 region could be sequenced. The immunoSEQ Assay was used to sequence the TCRbeta CDR3 regions. TCRdb provides this immuneACCESS table in a form limited to in-frame rearrangements. Some clones are lacking; in checked studies, under half of them reflect an unresolved V gene, and why the rest are absent is not known. The sample yields around 71,000 clones; under 80% were counted once. 5% to 6.5% of the sample is in the top ten clones. Patients with autoimmune disease history or receiving systemic immunosuppression were excluded from the trial. Peripheral blood for TCR sequencing was collected from all dose cohorts at baseline, on cycle 4 day 1, and on cycle 7 day 1. The samples were taken from a phase I, first-in-human, multicenter, open-label dose-escalation trial of ivuxolimab. Adults with locally advanced or metastatic melanoma, renal cell carcinoma, hepatocellular carcinoma or head and neck squamous cell carcinoma were enrolled in the trial. CD4+ and CD8+ T cells were sorted separately from peripheral blood before TCR sequencing.

V is pared back by 3 bases and J by 4 bases, with 12 bases lying between the germline termini. Including cysteine and phenylalanine, the CDR3 has 14 amino acids. Only the CDR3 portion is preserved as DNA: 42 bases, with reading frame beginning at the first base. The germline V gene encodes CDR1 LNHDA and CDR2 SQIVND (reference sequence). Source: CD4+ or CD8+ T cells sorted from blood, taken in a trial of the OX40 agonist ivuxolimab. The chain couples TRBV19 to TRBJ1-1; TRBD1 could be the D gene, as 6 bases match. This sequence originates from an adult with an advanced solid tumor such as melanoma, head and neck, liver or kidney cancer. The nucleotide sequence is given as TGTGCCAGTAGTATCTTAGGGGGGCCCACTGAAGCTTTCTTT. Its protein reads: CASSILGGPTEAFF.